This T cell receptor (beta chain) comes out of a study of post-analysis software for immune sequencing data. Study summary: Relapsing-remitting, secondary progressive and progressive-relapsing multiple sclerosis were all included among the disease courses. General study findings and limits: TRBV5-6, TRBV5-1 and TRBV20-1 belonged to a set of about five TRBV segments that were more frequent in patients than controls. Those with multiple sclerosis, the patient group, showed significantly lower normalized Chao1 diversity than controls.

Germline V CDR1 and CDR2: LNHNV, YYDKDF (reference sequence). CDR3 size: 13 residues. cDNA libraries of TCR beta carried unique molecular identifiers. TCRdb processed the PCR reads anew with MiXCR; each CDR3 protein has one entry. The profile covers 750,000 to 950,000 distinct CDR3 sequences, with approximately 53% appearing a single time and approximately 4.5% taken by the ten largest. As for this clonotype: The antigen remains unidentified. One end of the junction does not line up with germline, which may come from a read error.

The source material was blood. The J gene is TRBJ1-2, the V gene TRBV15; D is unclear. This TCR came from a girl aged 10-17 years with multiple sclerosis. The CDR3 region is CATSSQADYSYTF. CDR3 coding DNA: TGTGCCACCAGCAGCCAGGCCGACTATAGCTACACCTTC.